This is a list of T cell receptor beta chains from one sample in a study of early stage breast cancer tumors. TCRdb keeps only in-frame clones here, not all; method: immunoSEQ multiplex PCR. Among just over 50,000 clones, approximately 78% were seen once, and the ten largest hold 3.4%. Sequences were obtained from blood. These receptors all stem from a person in their 40s with breast cancer. CDR3s leave out the opening cysteine and the closing phenylalanine or tryptophan.

J gene: TRBJ1-3
V gene: TRBV9
CDR3 protein: ASSHQASGNTIY

J gene: TRBJ1-1
V gene: TRBV19
CDR3 protein: ASYPGQASVEAF

J gene: TRBJ2-3
V gene: TRBV19
CDR3 protein: ASTGTYTDTQY

J gene: TRBJ1-4
V gene: TRBV9
CDR3 protein: ASSPRWGGDYEKLF

J gene: TRBJ2-7
V gene: TRBV14
CDR3 protein: ASSHLKTGGLAGFSEQY

J gene: TRBJ2-3
V gene: TRBV7-2
CDR3 protein: ASSRSPVAQY

J gene: TRBJ2-7
V gene: TRBV10-3
CDR3 protein: AISDPTTTSGRRSYEQY

J gene: TRBJ2-5
V gene: TRBV5-5
CDR3 protein: ASSFWTGATEETQY

J gene: TRBJ1-2
V gene: TRBV10-1
CDR3 protein: ASLITGGGILYGYT

J gene: TRBJ1-1
V gene: TRBV7-2
CDR3 protein: ASSLGGARFTEAF

J gene: TRBJ2-1
V gene: TRBV6-4
CDR3 protein: ASSDGQGRNEQF

J gene: TRBJ2-2
V gene: TRBV13
CDR3 protein: ASSSGQGSGELF

J gene: TRBJ1-2
V gene: TRBV5-1
CDR3 protein: ASSLTGGAFQLYGYT

J gene: TRBJ2-2
V gene: TRBV6-1
CDR3 protein: ASRLNPGAGELF

J gene: TRBJ2-7
V gene: TRBV6-5
CDR3 protein: ASSYLRPGVSYEQY

J gene: TRBJ2-5
V gene: TRBV7-2
CDR3 protein: ASSYYSGQETQY

J gene: TRBJ1-5
V gene: TRBV7-8
CDR3 protein: ASSSTVLSGSNQPQH

J gene: TRBJ2-3
V gene: TRBV28
CDR3 protein: ASSFEREQLAGYTDTQY

J gene: TRBJ2-7
V gene: TRBV7-9
CDR3 protein: ASSRLGQGGEQY

J gene: TRBJ1-3
V gene: TRBV10-3
CDR3 protein: AISGEQISGNTIY

J gene: TRBJ2-3
V gene: TRBV19
CDR3 protein: ASSIWEAGMGDTQY

J gene: TRBJ2-1
V gene: TRBV2
CDR3 protein: ASRSGTSYNEQF

J gene: TRBJ2-7
V gene: TRBV27
CDR3 protein: ASSLVSEPTYEQY

J gene: TRBJ2-1
V gene: TRBV29-1
CDR3 protein: SVYWDGEQF

J gene: TRBJ2-7
V gene: TRBV7-2
CDR3 protein: ASSPRLARTYEQY

J gene: TRBJ2-1
V gene: TRBV2
CDR3 protein: ASSEELAEYNEQF

J gene: TRBJ1-4
V gene: TRBV5-5
CDR3 protein: ASSPTPDRGANEKLF

J gene: TRBJ1-4
V gene: TRBV19
CDR3 protein: ASGQDGWDEKLF

J gene: TRBJ1-2
V gene: TRBV9
CDR3 protein: ASSVDSRRYGYT

J gene: TRBJ1-2
V gene: TRBV6-1
CDR3 protein: ASEERGAYGYT

J gene: TRBJ2-1
V gene: TRBV30
CDR3 protein: ARTSGDSGSEQF

J gene: TRBJ1-4
V gene: TRBV6-6
CDR3 protein: ASIEAGVPEKLF

J gene: TRBJ2-1
V gene: TRBV10-2
CDR3 protein: ASSGGSTYNEQF

J gene: TRBJ2-3
V gene: TRBV30
CDR3 protein: AWSALGGGGDTQY

J gene: TRBJ2-4
V gene: TRBV4-1
CDR3 protein: ASSQVAGLITKNIQY

J gene: TRBJ1-5
V gene: TRBV19
CDR3 protein: ASATGSGNQPQH

J gene: TRBJ2-2
V gene: TRBV11-2
CDR3 protein: ASSPAGPSSGELF

J gene: TRBJ2-1
V gene: TRBV4-2
CDR3 protein: ASSHLPGLAVSNEQF

J gene: TRBJ2-7
V gene: TRBV10-3
CDR3 protein: AGGKGGETYEQY

J gene: TRBJ2-7
V gene: TRBV27
CDR3 protein: ASSASGQGSYEQY

J gene: TRBJ1-3
V gene: TRBV6-5
CDR3 protein: ASRPVALSGNTIY

J gene: TRBJ2-2
V gene: TRBV18
CDR3 protein: ASSPPTGGQSNTGELF

J gene: TRBJ2-2
V gene: TRBV7-3
CDR3 protein: ASSFSGRASTGELF

J gene: TRBJ1-1
V gene: TRBV11-2
CDR3 protein: ASSSAANTEAF

J gene: TRBJ2-7
V gene: TRBV6-1
CDR3 protein: ASSGHLYEQY

J gene: TRBJ1-5
V gene: TRBV7-2
CDR3 protein: ASSSTGVQH

J gene: TRBJ1-1
V gene: TRBV12-5
CDR3 protein: ASGEGGANTEAF

J gene: TRBJ2-1
V gene: TRBV5-1
CDR3 protein: ASRPLGAGYNEQF

J gene: TRBJ2-2
V gene: TRBV10-3
CDR3 protein: AISAGVGVTSGNTGELF

J gene: TRBJ2-7
V gene: TRBV6-5
CDR3 protein: ASSSVRAYEQY

J gene: TRBJ2-7
V gene: TRBV29-1
CDR3 protein: SVELSGTSSYEQY

J gene: TRBJ1-2
V gene: TRBV10-1
CDR3 protein: ASSESLAWGYT

J gene: TRBJ1-1
V gene: TRBV30
CDR3 protein: AWSTRGLGSTEAF

J gene: TRBJ2-7
V gene: TRBV27
CDR3 protein: ASSLWASVSYEQY

J gene: TRBJ2-1
V gene: TRBV5-8
CDR3 protein: ASSLGLTSGNNEQF

J gene: TRBJ2-3
V gene: TRBV5-4
CDR3 protein: ASSTQQGSRTDTQY

J gene: TRBJ2-5
V gene: TRBV7-8
CDR3 protein: ASSLGSRSETQY

J gene: TRBJ2-3
V gene: TRBV5-1
CDR3 protein: ASSPRTSGSTDTQY

J gene: TRBJ2-5
V gene: TRBV5-1
CDR3 protein: ASSLAEGTEETQY